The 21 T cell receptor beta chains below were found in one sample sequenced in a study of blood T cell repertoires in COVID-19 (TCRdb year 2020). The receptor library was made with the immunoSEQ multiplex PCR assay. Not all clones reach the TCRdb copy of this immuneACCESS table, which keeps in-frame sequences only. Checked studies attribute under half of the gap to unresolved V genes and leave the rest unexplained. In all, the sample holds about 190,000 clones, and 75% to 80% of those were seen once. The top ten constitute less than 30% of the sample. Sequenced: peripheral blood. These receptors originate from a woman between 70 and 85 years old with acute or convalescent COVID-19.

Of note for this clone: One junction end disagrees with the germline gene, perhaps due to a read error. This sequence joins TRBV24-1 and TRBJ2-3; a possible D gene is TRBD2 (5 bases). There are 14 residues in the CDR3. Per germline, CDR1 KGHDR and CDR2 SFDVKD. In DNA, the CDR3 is TGTGCCACTAGTGGAGGCGGGTTCTCAGATACGCAGTATTTT. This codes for CATSGGGFSDTQYF.

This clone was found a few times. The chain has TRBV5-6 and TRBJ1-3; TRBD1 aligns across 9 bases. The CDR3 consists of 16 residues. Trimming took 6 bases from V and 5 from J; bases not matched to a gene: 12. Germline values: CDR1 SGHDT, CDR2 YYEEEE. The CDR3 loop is CASNGPGQGPRNTIYF. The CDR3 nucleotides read TGTGCCAGCAATGGTCCGGGACAGGGACCCAGAAACACCATATATTTT.

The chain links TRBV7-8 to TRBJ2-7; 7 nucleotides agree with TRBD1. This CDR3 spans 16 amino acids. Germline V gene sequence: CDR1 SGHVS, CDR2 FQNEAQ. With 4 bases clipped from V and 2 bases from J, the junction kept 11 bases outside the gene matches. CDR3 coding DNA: TGTGCCAGCAGCTCGTACAGGGGCCGTAGTCCCTACGAGCAGTACTTC. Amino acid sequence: CASSSYRGRSPYEQYF.

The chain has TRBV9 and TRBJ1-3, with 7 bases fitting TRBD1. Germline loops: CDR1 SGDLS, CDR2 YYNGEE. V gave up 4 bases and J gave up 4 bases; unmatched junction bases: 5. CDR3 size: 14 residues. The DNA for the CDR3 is TGTGCCAGCAGCAAAGAGGGGGCCGGAAACACCATATATTTT. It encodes CASSKEGAGNTIYF.

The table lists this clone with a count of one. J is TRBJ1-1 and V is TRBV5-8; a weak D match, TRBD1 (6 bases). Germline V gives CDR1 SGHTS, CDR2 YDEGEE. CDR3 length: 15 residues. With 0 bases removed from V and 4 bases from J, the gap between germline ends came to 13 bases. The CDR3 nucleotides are TGTGCCAGCAGCTTGGTCCTGGGGGCGGGCACTGAAGCTTTCTTT. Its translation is CASSLVLGAGTEAFF.

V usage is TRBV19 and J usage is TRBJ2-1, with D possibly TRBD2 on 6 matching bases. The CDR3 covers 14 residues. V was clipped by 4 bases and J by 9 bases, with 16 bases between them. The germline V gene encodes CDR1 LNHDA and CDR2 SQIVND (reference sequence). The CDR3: CASSSTGRPGEQFF. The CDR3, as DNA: TGTGCCAGTAGTAGCACCGGGAGACCGGGTGAGCAGTTCTTC.

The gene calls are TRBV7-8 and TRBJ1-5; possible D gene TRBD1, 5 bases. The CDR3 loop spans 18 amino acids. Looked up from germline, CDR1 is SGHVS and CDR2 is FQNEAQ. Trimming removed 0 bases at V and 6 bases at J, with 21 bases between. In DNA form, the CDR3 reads TGTGCCAGCAGCTTAGCGCTGGCCAGGGAAGGGATCGGTCAGCCCCAGCATTTT. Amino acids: CASSLALAREGIGQPQHF.

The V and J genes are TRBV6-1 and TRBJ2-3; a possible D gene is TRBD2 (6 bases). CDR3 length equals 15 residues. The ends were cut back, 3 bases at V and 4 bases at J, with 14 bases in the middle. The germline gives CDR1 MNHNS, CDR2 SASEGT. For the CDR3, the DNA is TGTGCCAGCAGTGAGGCCGGGAGCGGGTCAGATACGCAGTATTTT. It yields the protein CASSEAGSGSDTQYF.

The CDR3 is CASSLAGTHTGELFF. The CDR3 nucleotides read TGTGCCAGCAGCTTAGCCGGGACACACACCGGGGAGCTGTTTTTT. This chain links TRBV7-3 with TRBJ2-2; D is possibly TRBD1 (6 bases). The length of the CDR3 is 15 residues. The ends were cut back, 2 bases at V and 3 bases at J, with 10 bases in the middle. Germline V gene sequence: CDR1 SGHTA, CDR2 FQGTGA. Based on the CDR3 plus reference TRBV7-3 and TRBJ2-2, the full variable domain is GAGVSQTPSNKVTEKGKYVELRCDPISGHTALYWYRQSLGQGPEFLIYFQGTGAADDSGLPNDRFFAVRPEGSVSTLKIQRTERGDSAVYLCASSLAGTHTGELFFGEGSRLTVL.

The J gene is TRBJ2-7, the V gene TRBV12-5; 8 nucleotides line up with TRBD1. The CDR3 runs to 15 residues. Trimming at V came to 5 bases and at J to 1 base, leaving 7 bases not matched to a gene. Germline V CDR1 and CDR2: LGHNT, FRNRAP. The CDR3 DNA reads TGTGCTAGTGGTCCACGGACAGGGTCGTCCTACGAGCAGTACTTC. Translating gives CASGPRTGSSYEQYF.

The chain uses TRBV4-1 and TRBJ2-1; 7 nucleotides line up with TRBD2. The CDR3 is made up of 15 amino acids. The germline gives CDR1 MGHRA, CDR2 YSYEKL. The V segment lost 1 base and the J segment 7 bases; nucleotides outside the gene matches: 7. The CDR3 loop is CASSQVLAIGNEQFF. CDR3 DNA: TGCGCCAGCAGCCAAGTACTAGCGATCGGTAATGAGCAGTTCTTC.

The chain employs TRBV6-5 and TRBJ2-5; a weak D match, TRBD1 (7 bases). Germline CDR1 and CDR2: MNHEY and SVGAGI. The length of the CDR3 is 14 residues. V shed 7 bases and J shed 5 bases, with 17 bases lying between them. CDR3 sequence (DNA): TGTGCCAGCAATTTTCAGGGGGGTAAGGAGACCCAGTACTTC. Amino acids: CASNFQGGKETQYF.

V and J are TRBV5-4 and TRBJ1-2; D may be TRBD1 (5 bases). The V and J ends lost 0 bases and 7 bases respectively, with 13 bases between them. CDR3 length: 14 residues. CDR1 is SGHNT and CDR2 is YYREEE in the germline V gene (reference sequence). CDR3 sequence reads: CASSLVSGGSGYTF. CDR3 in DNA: TGTGCCAGCAGCTTGGTCTCCGGGGGGTCTGGCTACACCTTC.

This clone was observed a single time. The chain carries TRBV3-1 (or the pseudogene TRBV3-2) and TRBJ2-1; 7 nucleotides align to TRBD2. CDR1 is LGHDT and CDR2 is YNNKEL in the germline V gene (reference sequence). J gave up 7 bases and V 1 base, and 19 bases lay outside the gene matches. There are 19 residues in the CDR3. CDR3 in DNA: TGTGCCAGCAGCCAAGGAACTCTAGCGGATCGGTTTAGGAAGAATGAGCAGTTCTTC. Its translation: CASSQGTLADRFRKNEQFF.

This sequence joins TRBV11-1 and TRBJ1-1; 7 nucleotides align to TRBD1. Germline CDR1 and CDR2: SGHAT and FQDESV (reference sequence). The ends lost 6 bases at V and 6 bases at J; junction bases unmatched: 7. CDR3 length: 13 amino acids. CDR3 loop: CASRDRDWSEAFF. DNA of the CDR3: TGTGCCAGCAGAGACAGGGATTGGTCTGAAGCTTTCTTT.

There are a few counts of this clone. This CDR3 reads CASSSPRTGLNSPLHF. In DNA, the CDR3 is TGTGCCAGCAGTTCCCCGAGGACAGGTTTAAATTCACCCCTCCACTTT. The V gene is TRBV28, the J gene TRBJ1-6; the match to TRBD1 covers 7 bases. Per the germline V gene, CDR1 is MDHEN and CDR2 is SYDVKM. The CDR3 loop spans 16 amino acids. V shed 4 bases, J shed 7 bases, and the junction held 10 bases outside the gene matches.

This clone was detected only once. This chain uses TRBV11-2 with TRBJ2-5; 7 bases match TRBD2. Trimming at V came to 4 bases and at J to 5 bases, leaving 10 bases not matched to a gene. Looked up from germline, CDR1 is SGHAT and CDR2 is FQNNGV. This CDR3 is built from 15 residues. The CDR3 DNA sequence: TGTGCCAGCAGCTGGGGCGGGGGAGAGGTGGAGACCCAGTACTTC. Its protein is CASSWGGGEVETQYF.

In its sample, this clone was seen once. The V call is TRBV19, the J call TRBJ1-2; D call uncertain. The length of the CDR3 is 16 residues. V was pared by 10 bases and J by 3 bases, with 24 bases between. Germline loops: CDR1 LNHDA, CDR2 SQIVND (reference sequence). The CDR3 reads CATTTPHPGYDYGYTF. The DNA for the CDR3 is TGTGCCACCACCACTCCCCACCCCGGGTACGACTATGGCTACACCTTC.

The CDR3 DNA is TGTGCCAGTAGTCAAACAGGGGTTTTTCAGCCCCAGCATTTT. This translates into CASSQTGVFQPQHF. V usage is TRBV19 and J usage is TRBJ1-5; 7 bases line up with TRBD1. This CDR3 has 14 residues. The ends lost 5 bases at V and 6 bases at J; junction bases unmatched: 7. The germline gives CDR1 LNHDA, CDR2 SQIVND (reference sequence). Looking up the rest from reference TRBV19 and TRBJ1-5 gives the full variable domain: DGGITQSPKYLFRKEGQNVTLSCEQNLNHDAMYWYRQDPGQGLRLIYYSQIVNDFQKGDIAEGYSVSREKKESFPLTVTSAQKNPTAFYLCASSQTGVFQPQHFGDGTRLSIL.

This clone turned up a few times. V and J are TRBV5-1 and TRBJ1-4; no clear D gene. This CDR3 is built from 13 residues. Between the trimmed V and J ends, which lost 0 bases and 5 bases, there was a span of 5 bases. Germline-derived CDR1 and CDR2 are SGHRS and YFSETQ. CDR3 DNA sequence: TGCGCCAGCAGCTTGGCGGTGAATGAAAAACTGTTTTTT. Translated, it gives CASSLAVNEKLFF.

The CDR3 is CASSGGGSRTEAFF. The CDR3 nucleotides are TGTGCCTCCTCCGGCGGGGGCTCGCGAACTGAAGCTTTCTTT. V and J are TRBV30 and TRBJ1-1, with D perhaps TRBD1 (6 bases). CDR1 and CDR2 (germline): GTSNPN, SVGIG (reference sequence). The CDR3 contains 14 residues. The germline V and J ends were trimmed by 7 bases and 5 bases, with 20 bases remaining between them.